The 26 T cell receptor beta chains presented below share a single source sample, sequenced in a study of T cells in Graves' hyperthyroidism and ophthalmopathy. Researchers amplified the TCR beta CDR3 regions from RNA transcripts. In the first-round RT-PCR of the TCR CDR3, the HTBI primer set was used. A single record per CDR3 protein comes from TCRdb applying MiXCR to the multiplex PCR reads. In the table there are about 280,000 distinct CDR3 sequences, less than 30% of which are singletons. Sample: blood. These TCRs come from a man in his forties or fifties with Graves' hyperthyroidism that later progressed to Graves' ophthalmopathy.

This clonotype was seen at least ten times. The CDR3 loop is CASSLGQGAVGTEAFF. CDR3 nucleotides: TGTGCCAGCAGCTTGGGGCAGGGTGCTGTGGGCACTGAAGCTTTCTTT. The genes are TRBV7-2 and TRBJ1-1; maybe TRBD1 (5 bases). V shed 3 bases and J shed 4 bases, with 18 bases lying between them. Germline CDR1 reads SGHTA; CDR2 reads FQGNSA. This CDR3 comprises 16 residues. The variable domain in full, with the rest retrieved from reference TRBV7-2 and TRBJ1-1, is GAGVSQSPSNKVTEKGKDVELRCDPISGHTALYWYRQSLGQGLEFLIYFQGNSAPDKSGLPSDRFSAERTGGSVSTLTIQRTQQEDSAVYLCASSLGQGAVGTEAFFGQGTRLTVV.

The chain recombines TRBV28 with TRBJ2-7; D is undetermined. The CDR3 has 11 residues. The V end lost 7 bases, the J end lost 6 bases, and 10 bases lay between the germline ends. In germline, CDR1 is MDHEN, CDR2 SYDVKM. CDR3: CASTDRSEQYF. As DNA, the CDR3 is TGTGCCAGCACGGATAGGAGCGAGCAGTACTTC.

This clonotype was seen ten or more times. The V and J genes are TRBV6-2 or TRBV6-3 and TRBJ1-1; D is perhaps TRBD1 (6 bases). Trimming took off 6 bases at V and 0 bases at J, with 14 bases between the two ends. Germline V gene sequence: CDR1 MNHEY, CDR2 SVGEGT. The CDR3 contains 15 residues. CDR3 DNA: TGTGCCAGCAGAAAATGGGGGGCGGTGAACACTGAAGCTTTCTTT. Amino acid sequence: CASRKWGAVNTEAFF.

The chain has TRBV7-3 and TRBJ1-1; D unresolved. The CDR3 length is 12 residues. V was shortened by 8 bases and J by 3 bases, with 10 bases between the two germline ends. CDR1 and CDR2 from the germline V gene are SGHTA and FQGTGA. DNA for the CDR3: TGTGCCAGCGAAGGAGCGGACACTGAAGCTTTCTTT. It translates to CASEGADTEAFF.

V gene TRBV4-1 combines with J gene TRBJ2-7; no definite D call. The CDR3 contains 14 residues. V lost 4 bases, J lost 2 bases, and 12 bases lay in between. Germline V gives CDR1 MGHRA, CDR2 YSYEKL. CDR3 loop: CASSPRARTYEQYF. The CDR3 region has the DNA TGCGCCAGCAGCCCTCGGGCCCGAACCTACGAGCAGTACTTC.

In this sample, this clonotype turned up many times. The rearrangement uses TRBV7-3 and TRBJ1-1; no reliable D call. The germline V gene encodes CDR1 SGHTA and CDR2 FQGTGA. V lost 0 bases to trimming and J lost 1 base, with 9 bases between them. The CDR3 has 15 amino acids. In DNA, the CDR3 is TGTGCCAGCAGCTTAACAGGAATCACGAACACTGAAGCTTTCTTT. It yields the protein CASSLTGITNTEAFF.

This clonotype was counted at least ten times. V gene TRBV5-1 combines with J gene TRBJ2-2; no reliable D call. The CDR3 consists of 14 residues. From germline, CDR1 is SGHRS and CDR2 YFSETQ. Trimming cost V 4 bases and J 4 bases, with 11 bases left between them. CDR3 sequence reads: CASSIEGSTGELFF. As DNA, the CDR3 is TGCGCCAGCAGCATCGAAGGATCCACCGGGGAGCTGTTTTTT.

Ten or more counts support this clonotype. J is TRBJ2-7 and V is TRBV27; 7 nucleotides line up with TRBD1. CDR3 length: 13 amino acids. The V segment lost 4 bases and the J segment 5 bases; nucleotides outside the gene matches: 5. The germline V gene encodes CDR1 MNHEY and CDR2 SMNVEV (reference sequence). The CDR3 DNA follows: TGTGCCAGCAGTTCTGACAGGGTAAACGAGCAGTACTTC. It encodes CASSSDRVNEQYF.

The chain couples TRBV20-1 to TRBJ1-1, with 8 bases fitting TRBD1. The CDR3 runs 12 residues. CDR1 and CDR2 (germline): DFQATT, SNEGSKA (reference sequence). This chain's CDR3 is CRGDRSGTEAFF. The CDR3 DNA reads as TGCAGGGGGGACAGGTCGGGCACTGAAGCTTTCTTT.

This clonotype was counted at least ten times. The chain links TRBV5-1 to TRBJ1-3, with 7 bases lining up with TRBD1. The CDR3 sequence is 15 residues long. Germline lookup yields CDR1 SGHRS and CDR2 YFSETQ. The trim removed 4 bases at V and 0 bases at J, leaving 4 bases unmatched. The chain's CDR3 is CASSPGTVSGNTIYF. DNA for the CDR3: TGCGCCAGCAGCCCCGGGACAGTCTCTGGAAACACCATATATTTT. The full variable domain, rest sourced from reference TRBV5-1 and TRBJ1-3, is KAGVTQTPRYLIKTRGQQVTLSCSPISGHRSVSWYQQTPGQGLQFLFEYFSETQRNKGNFPGRFSGRQFSNSRSEMNVSTLELGDSALYLCASSPGTVSGNTIYFGEGSWLTVV.

The chain uses TRBV10-3 and TRBJ1-2; D unresolved. Trimming shortened V by 8 bases and J by 6 bases, and 25 bases separated the two germline ends. CDR3 length: 16 amino acids. Germline lookup yields CDR1 ENHRY and CDR2 SYGVKD. CDR3 DNA sequence: TGTGCCATCGCTTCGGTGGGGTTAAATGCGGTCGATGGCTACACCTTC. Protein: CAIASVGLNAVDGYTF.

Notes on this clonotype: An end of the junction does not agree with germline; a read error may underlie this. The CDR3 is CASSQAGGTNTEAFF. The CDR3 region has the DNA TGTGCCAGCAGTCAAGCAGGGGGCACGAACACTGAAGCTTTCTTT. The gene calls are TRBV6-1 and TRBJ1-1; 8 bases are a match to TRBD1. The CDR3 runs to 15 residues. Germline loops: CDR1 MNHNS, CDR2 SASEGT.

This chain links TRBV12-3 or TRBV12-4 with TRBJ2-5, with 8 positions matching TRBD1. The CDR3 runs to 14 residues. The J segment lost 4 bases and the V segment lost 6 bases, leaving 7 bases of the junction unmatched. The CDR3 coding sequence is TGTGCCAGCAGGGGGACAGGCCAGGGAGAGACCCAGTACTTC. Amino acids: CASRGTGQGETQYF.

This clonotype has ten or more counts. The chain employs TRBV28 and TRBJ2-7; D is possibly TRBD1 (6 bases). Germline loops: CDR1 MDHEN, CDR2 SYDVKM. This CDR3 is built from 14 residues. V was pared by 5 bases and J by 4 bases, with 15 bases between. The CDR3 is CASSPPTGLYEQYF. CDR3 bases: TGTGCCAGCAGTCCCCCGACAGGTTTGTACGAGCAGTACTTC.

This chain uses TRBV4-3 with TRBJ2-7, with 9 bases identical to TRBD1. This CDR3 has 15 residues. The germline CDR1 and CDR2 sequences are LGHNA and YSLEER. Trimming cost V 0 bases and J 2 bases; bases outside gene matches: 2. The CDR3 sequence: CASSQEQGATYEQYF. CDR3 DNA sequence: TGCGCCAGCAGCCAAGAACAGGGGGCGACCTACGAGCAGTACTTC.

In its sample, this clonotype was seen many times. The chain carries TRBV11-2 and TRBJ2-7; TRBD1 matches 7 bases. There are 15 residues in the CDR3. Germline V gene data show CDR1 as SGHAT and CDR2 as FQNNGV. V trimming: 1 base; J trimming: 3 bases; junction bases outside the gene matches: 6. The chain's CDR3 is CASSLGGTVYYEQYF. The CDR3 DNA sequence: TGTGCCAGCAGCTTAGGTGGGACAGTCTACTACGAGCAGTACTTC.

The chain is built from TRBV7-8 and TRBJ1-1, with TRBD1 as a possible D gene (5 bases). Germline CDR1 SGHVS, CDR2 FQNEAQ. The V gene lost 8 bases and the J gene lost 1 base, with 14 bases spanning the gap. CDR3 length: 14 residues. The CDR3 reads CASSREGKNTEAFF. CDR3 sequence (DNA): TGTGCCAGCTCCAGGGAGGGAAAGAACACTGAAGCTTTCTTT.

The sample holds many counts of this clonotype. The CDR3 loop reads CASTSSYNSPLHF. CDR3 sequence (DNA): TGTGCCAGCACTAGCTCCTATAATTCACCCCTCCACTTT. The chain has TRBV6-5 and TRBJ1-6, with D unclear. The CDR3 length is 13 residues. The V gene lost 7 bases and the J gene lost 0 bases, with 4 bases spanning the gap. Germline V CDR1 and CDR2: MNHEY, SVGAGI.

This clonotype was counted at least ten times. This chain uses TRBV28 with TRBJ2-7; TRBD1 agrees at 7 bases. V was pared by 4 bases and J by 4 bases, with 10 bases of the junction left unmatched. Per germline, CDR1 MDHEN and CDR2 SYDVKM. This CDR3 contains 15 residues. CDR3 bases: TGTGCCAGCAGTTCAGGCCAGGGGGTTGTTTACGAGCAGTACTTC. Amino acids: CASSSGQGVVYEQYF.

This clonotype was recorded a few times. The DNA for the CDR3 is TGTGCCAGCAGTGTCCTAGGTTATAATTCACCCCTCCACTTT. Translating it yields CASSVLGYNSPLHF. The V and J genes are TRBV28 and TRBJ1-6; unclear D gene. The ends were cut back, 5 bases at V and 4 bases at J, with 9 bases in the middle. Per germline, CDR1 MDHEN and CDR2 SYDVKM. CDR3 length: 14 amino acids.

This clonotype has ten or more counts. V usage is TRBV29-1 and J usage is TRBJ1-2; 12 positions match TRBD1. CDR3 length: 13 residues. CDR1 is SQVTM, CDR2 ANQGSEA, per germline. Trimming cost V 7 bases and J 4 bases; bases outside gene matches: 4. As DNA, the CDR3 is TGCAGCGCCGAGGGACAGGGGGCCTATGGCTACACCTTC. Protein: CSAEGQGAYGYTF.

In this sample, this clonotype turned up many times. The chain links TRBV5-1 to TRBJ1-2, with D perhaps matching TRBD1 (5 bases). The CDR3 totals 13 residues. Germline-derived CDR1 and CDR2 are SGHRS and YFSETQ. Trimming cost V 2 bases and J 3 bases, with 8 bases left between them. DNA of the CDR3: TGCGCCAGCAGCTTCGGGGCAGACTATGGCTACACCTTC. Translated: CASSFGADYGYTF.

This clonotype was counted a few times. The rearrangement joins TRBV2 to TRBJ2-6; D is uncertain. The V and J ends lost 5 bases and 0 bases respectively, with 17 bases between them. The CDR3 covers 18 residues. CDR1 SNHLY and CDR2 FYNNEI come from the germline V gene. The CDR3 is CASSPLMSSISGANVLTF. The CDR3 nucleotides read TGTGCCAGCAGTCCCTTAATGTCGTCGATCTCTGGGGCCAACGTCCTGACTTTC.

This clonotype was seen ten or more times. The chain couples TRBV6-2 or TRBV6-3 to TRBJ1-2; 7 bases align to TRBD1. Germline V gene sequence: CDR1 MNHEY, CDR2 SVGEGT. Germline trimming cut 4 bases from V and 7 bases from J; bases unmatched to any gene: 9. CDR3 size: 14 residues. CDR3: CASSFRQGRSGYTF. CDR3 nucleotides: TGTGCCAGCAGTTTCCGACAGGGAAGGAGTGGCTACACCTTC.

This clonotype occurred many times. The chain uses TRBV19 and TRBJ1-1; D is ambiguous. The ends were cut back, 6 bases at V and 8 bases at J, with 19 bases in the middle. The germline V gene encodes CDR1 LNHDA and CDR2 SQIVND (reference sequence). The CDR3 sequence is 14 residues long. In DNA, the CDR3 is TGTGCCAGTAGCCTCGACAAGGGCCGGGGAGAAGCTTTCTTT. Translating it yields CASSLDKGRGEAFF.

In its sample, this clonotype was seen many times. The chain couples TRBV6-5 to TRBJ2-4; 7 bases agree with TRBD2. The trim removed 1 base at V and 3 bases at J, leaving 12 bases unmatched. The CDR3 is made up of 18 amino acids. CDR1 is MNHEY and CDR2 is SVGAGI in the germline V gene. This CDR3 reads CASSYWGGGGFGKNIQYF. The CDR3 DNA reads as TGTGCCAGCAGTTACTGGGGTGGGGGGGGTTTTGGCAAAAACATTCAGTACTTC.